The rows below give T cell receptor beta chains drawn from one sample of a study of OX40 agonist ivuxolimab in advanced cancers. Using immunoSEQ multiplex PCR, the repertoire was profiled, and TCRdb retains in-frame clones only, with some absent. The sample shows 30,000 to 40,000 clones, 80% to 90% of them seen only once. The sequencing used CD4+ or CD8+ T cells sorted from blood, collected in a trial of the OX40 agonist ivuxolimab. The receptor source for this set is an adult with an advanced solid tumor such as melanoma, head and neck, liver or kidney cancer. Each CDR3 is given with its conserved first and last residue. The D gene is left open where the match is weak. For some rows the clone size is stated as once, few or many, or as a class when expanded; others skip it.

D gene	V gene	J gene	clone size	CDR3 DNA	CDR3 protein
-	TRBV7-2	TRBJ2-3	-	TGTGCCAGCAGCTCGGCCCCGGATACGCAGTATTTT	CASSSAPDTQYF
TRBD1	TRBV6-6	TRBJ1-2	-	TGTGCCAGCAGCCCTACTGGGACAGGGTTAGATGGCTACACCTTC	CASSPTGTGLDGYTF
-	TRBV6-1	TRBJ1-5	few	TGTGCCAGCAGTGAAGTGAGAGCCTCCGGGCCCCAGCATTTT	CASSEVRASGPQHF
TRBD2	TRBV5-6	TRBJ2-5	-	TGTGCCAGCAGCCGGATAGCGGGGACGGTACGAGGGACCCAGTACTTC	CASSRIAGTVRGTQYF
-	TRBV12-5	TRBJ2-1	-	TGTGCTAGTGGTAAACGCCGGCGAGAGTACAATGAGCAGTTCTTC	CASGKRRREYNEQFF
-	TRBV5-4	TRBJ1-2	once	TGTGCCAGCAGCTTGGCCAAACAGGGTCTGAACTATGGCTACACCTTC	CASSLAKQGLNYGYTF
-	TRBV9	TRBJ1-1	-	TGTGCCAGCAGCGTAGGGGGCGGGATTAGAGGAACTGAAGCTTTCTTT	CASSVGGGIRGTEAFF
TRBD2	TRBV5-1	TRBJ2-2	-	TGCGCCAGCAGCTTACCGGGAGGGAACACCGGGGAGCTGTTTTTT	CASSLPGGNTGELFF
-	TRBV7-9	TRBJ2-3	-	TGTGCCAGCAGCGAGGACGGTTATAGCACAGATACGCAGTATTTT	CASSEDGYSTDTQYF
TRBD1	TRBV7-3	TRBJ1-1	-	TGTGCCAGCAGCCGAAAGGGGGCAGGCGAAGCTTTCTTT	CASSRKGAGEAFF
-	TRBV25-1	TRBJ2-6	-	TGTGCCAGCAGTGATAAGGAGGCTGGGGCCAACGTCCTGACTTTC	CASSDKEAGANVLTF
-	TRBV7-9	TRBJ2-7	-	TGTGCCAGCAGCCCGAAGTTCGAGCAGAACTCCTACGAGCAGTACTTC	CASSPKFEQNSYEQYF
-	TRBV7-2	TRBJ2-5	-	TGTGCCAGCAGCCGGGGCCCCTCATCGAACCAAGAGACCCAGTACTTC	CASSRGPSSNQETQYF
-	TRBV6-5	TRBJ1-5	-	TGTGCCAGCCCAGGGGAGCGCTTTAATCAGCCCCAGCATTTT	CASPGERFNQPQHF
TRBD1	TRBV29-1	TRBJ2-7	-	TGCAGCGTTGGGGGACAGGCCTCTCTCTACGAGCAGTACTTC	CSVGGQASLYEQYF
-	TRBV7-2	TRBJ1-2	once	TGTGCCAGCAGCTTAGTAGGGGGAGGCTACACCTTC	CASSLVGGGYTF
-	TRBV5-4	TRBJ2-7	once	TGTGCCAGCAGCTCCGCCCACTCCTACGAGCAGTACTTC	CASSSAHSYEQYF
-	TRBV7-2	TRBJ1-6	few	TGTGCCAGCAGCTTCCAGAACCGGGACCAGAGCTTT	CASSFQNRDQSF
-	TRBV7-8	TRBJ1-2	-	TGTGCCAGCAGCTTAGGAGGGCAGGGGCGAGTCGTTTTTCGTGGCTACACCTTC	CASSLGGQGRVVFRGYTF
-	TRBV10-3	TRBJ2-1	-	TGTGCCATCAGTGATAATCTCGGCGGGGTCTCCTACAATGAGCAGTTCTTC	CAISDNLGGVSYNEQFF
-	TRBV27	TRBJ2-1	-	TGTGCCAGCAGTTTTGGTCCAGAGAATGAGCAGTTCTTC	CASSFGPENEQFF
-	TRBV19	TRBJ2-3	-	TGTGCCAGTAGTTCGCCGGGGGGCTGGGACGCAGATACGCAGTATTTT	CASSSPGGWDADTQYF
TRBD2	TRBV2	TRBJ2-5	-	TGTGCCAGCAGTGAAGGGACTAGCGGCATGGCCCAGTACTTC	CASSEGTSGMAQYF
-	TRBV12-5	TRBJ2-1	-	TGTGCTAGTGGTTTGGACCCCCTAATGGTGGGGGGTCACAATGAGCAGTTCTTC	CASGLDPLMVGGHNEQFF
TRBD1	TRBV28	TRBJ2-7	-	TGTGCCAGCAGTCAAGCGACAGGGGGCCTATTCTTCTACGAGCAGTACTTC	CASSQATGGLFFYEQYF
-	TRBV6-5	TRBJ1-6	-	TGTGCCAGCAGTTACATTAAGGGGAGTAGGAATTCACCCCTCCACTTT	CASSYIKGSRNSPLHF
-	TRBV7-2	TRBJ2-1	-	TGTGCCAGCAGCCACCCCCCAGCTTACCCCTACAATGAGCAGTTCTTC	CASSHPPAYPYNEQFF
-	TRBV5-4	TRBJ2-3	-	TGTGCCAGCAGCCGACCCCCAGATACGCAGTATTTT	CASSRPPDTQYF
-	TRBV6-5	TRBJ2-6	-	TGTGCCAGCAGTAGGAGCTCCGGGGCCAACGTCCTGACTTTC	CASSRSSGANVLTF
-	TRBV5-1	TRBJ1-1	-	TGCGCCAGCAGCTTAACGGGACTTAACACTGAAGCTTTCTTT	CASSLTGLNTEAFF
-	TRBV5-8	TRBJ2-3	-	TGTGCCAGCAGCCAACCGACAGGTGGAGATACGCAGTATTTT	CASSQPTGGDTQYF
TRBD1	TRBV2	TRBJ1-1	-	TGTGCCAGCAGTGCAGGGGGCGACTACACTGAAGCTTTCTTT	CASSAGGDYTEAFF
TRBD1	TRBV7-8	TRBJ2-1	once	TGTGCCAGCAGCTTGGGACAGGGAGCCTACAATGAGCAGTTCTTC	CASSLGQGAYNEQFF
TRBD1	TRBV19	TRBJ1-1	once	TGTGCCAGTAGTACGACAGGGTACGCTGAAGCTTTCTTT	CASSTTGYAEAFF
TRBD1	TRBV6-5	TRBJ2-7	-	TGTGCCAGCAGTTTCAGGGGGACGGGATGGCACGAGCAGTACTTC	CASSFRGTGWHEQYF
TRBD1	TRBV7-9	TRBJ2-2	-	TGTGCCAGCAGCTTCGGGACAGGGGGGCTCACCGGGGAGCTGTTTTTT	CASSFGTGGLTGELFF
-	TRBV5-4	TRBJ1-5	-	TGTGCCAGCAGCGTGGGTGGGGCATATAGCAATCAGCCCCAGCATTTT	CASSVGGAYSNQPQHF
-	TRBV7-2	TRBJ1-3	once	TGTGCCAGCAGCTTAGAGAGGGCCGGAAACACCATATATTTT	CASSLERAGNTIYF
TRBD1	TRBV6-1	TRBJ1-1	-	TGTGCCAGCGAGGGACAGGGGACTGAAGCTTTCTTT	CASEGQGTEAFF
TRBD2	TRBV7-2	TRBJ2-7	-	TGTGCCAGCAGCTTAGGGACTAGTTTCAACGAGCAGTACTTC	CASSLGTSFNEQYF
-	TRBV28	TRBJ1-1	-	TGTGCCAGCAGTATCCAGGGCACTGAAGCTTTCTTT	CASSIQGTEAFF
TRBD1	TRBV2	TRBJ2-3	-	TGTGCCAGCAGTCCCCGGACAGGGGTCATATATACGCAGTATTTT	CASSPRTGVIYTQYF
-	TRBV19	TRBJ2-7	-	TGTGCCAGTAGTATAGATAACACTGTGCAGTACTTC	CASSIDNTVQYF
-	TRBV2	TRBJ2-2	-	TGTGCCAGCAGTGCGGGGACCACCGGGGAGCTGTTTTTT	CASSAGTTGELFF
-	TRBV5-1	TRBJ2-5	once	TGCGCCAGCAGCTTGGGGGATCCGGCCGGGACCCAGTACTTC	CASSLGDPAGTQYF
TRBD1	TRBV19	TRBJ1-2	-	TGTGCCAGTAGGGAGGACAGGACCCACTCTAACTATGGCTACACCTTC	CASREDRTHSNYGYTF
-	TRBV9	TRBJ2-5	-	TGTGCCAGCAGCGTAGGAATGGCTCTAGGGGAGACCCAGTACTTC	CASSVGMALGETQYF
-	TRBV7-2	TRBJ2-1	-	TGTGCCAGCAGCCTGAAGTTCTTC	CASSLKFF
-	TRBV2	TRBJ2-5	-	TGTGCCAGCAGGGAGGGGGGCGGAGAGACCCAGTACTTC	CASREGGGETQYF
-	TRBV7-9	TRBJ2-5	-	TGTGCCAGCAGCTTAAACCAGTTGAGTCTCCAAGAGACCCAGTACTTC	CASSLNQLSLQETQYF
-	TRBV15	TRBJ2-3	-	TGTGCCACCAGCAGTAGTGGCGCAGATTATACGCAGTATTTT	CATSSSGADYTQYF
-	TRBV7-9	TRBJ1-1	-	TGTGCCAGCAGCTTCGACAGCTGGAACACTGAAGCTTTCTTT	CASSFDSWNTEAFF
-	TRBV6-4	TRBJ1-4	-	TGTGCCAGCAGTGACTCGCCGGGGGGAAAACTGTTTTTT	CASSDSPGGKLFF
TRBD1	TRBV2	TRBJ2-5	-	TGTGCCAGCAGTCCAAGGACAGGGGCGGAGACCCAGTACTTC	CASSPRTGAETQYF